This T cell receptor beta chain stems from a study of blood T cell repertoires in COVID-19. V lost 2 bases, J lost 8 bases, and 5 bases stayed unmatched. The CDR3 has 15 residues. Germline CDR1 and CDR2: WSHSY and SAAADI. Original methodology: Amplified reference gene primers provided the basis for estimating nucleated cell counts. Assay: immunoSEQ multiplex PCR; the TCRdb copy retains only in-frame clones and omits some. For V, J and clone size, that table is used; D and trimming come from the DNA. The table records a few hundred thousand clones, around 91% of them present only once. The sequence was obtained from a woman under 30 with acute COVID-19. The sequencing input was PBMCs or T cells enriched from blood (not recorded which). The V call is TRBV10-2, the J call TRBJ2-1; 11 nucleotides match TRBD2. This chain's CDR3 is CASSEGTSGSDEQFF. DNA of the CDR3: TGCGCCAGCAGTGAGGGAACTAGCGGGAGCGATGAGCAGTTCTTC.